Listed below are T cell receptor beta chains from one sample, sequenced in a study of shared clonotypes between healthy human individuals. Only in-frame clones appear in the TCRdb table, and some are missing; sequencing was by immunoSEQ multiplex PCR. The sample records some 240,000 clones, over 60% being singletons. What was sequenced was memory CD4+ T cells sorted from blood. The receptors come from a man aged 30-40 years in good health. Each CDR3 is given with its conserved first and last residue. Fields, in order: V gene, clone size, J gene, D gene, CDR3 protein, CDR3 DNA. D genes are given only for firm matches. A row's size may be missing; if present it is once, few, many or a size class.

TRBV4-2	-	TRBJ1-5	TRBD1	CASSQDLEAGGSGVNQPQHF	TGTGCCAGCAGCCAAGATTTGGAGGCAGGGGGCTCTGGGGTTAATCAGCCCCAGCATTTT
TRBV6-5	-	TRBJ1-2	-	CASARAGDNYGYTF	TGTGCCAGCGCCCGGGCCGGGGATAACTATGGCTACACCTTC
TRBV6-1	-	TRBJ1-1	-	CASSPGGGDAFF	TGTGCCAGCAGCCCCGGCGGAGGGGACGCTTTCTTT
TRBV29-1	few	TRBJ2-5	-	CSVGSGRKETQYF	TGCAGCGTTGGAAGTGGCAGGAAAGAGACCCAGTACTTC
TRBV5-1	-	TRBJ2-7	-	CASSLDRGGVIPYEQYF	TGCGCCAGCAGCTTGGACAGGGGGGGAGTGATTCCCTACGAGCAGTACTTC
TRBV2	once	TRBJ2-3	-	CASSEVGLGTDTQYF	TGTGCCAGCAGTGAAGTCGGACTCGGCACAGATACGCAGTATTTT
TRBV5-1	-	TRBJ2-5	-	CASSLGKRGEETQYF	TGCGCCAGCAGCTTGGGGAAGAGGGGGGAAGAGACCCAGTACTTC
TRBV27	-	TRBJ1-2	-	CASSTKALGGQGYTF	TGTGCCAGCAGTACCAAGGCGCTCGGGGGGCAAGGCTACACCTTC
TRBV7-9	-	TRBJ2-1	TRBD2	CASSFTSGLGLNEQFF	TGTGCCAGCAGCTTTACCTCGGGACTAGGGTTGAATGAGCAGTTCTTC
TRBV27	-	TRBJ2-3	TRBD2	CASSLTSGAADTQYF	TGTGCCAGCAGTTTAACTAGCGGGGCGGCAGATACGCAGTATTTT
TRBV5-4	-	TRBJ2-7	-	CAYKLGSSYEQYF	TGTGCCTATAAACTGGGGAGCTCCTACGAGCAGTACTTC
TRBV21-1	-	TRBJ2-5	-	CARGETGRQETQYF	TGTGCCAGGGGGGAGACAGGGCGACAAGAGACCCAGTACTTC
TRBV25-1	-	TRBJ1-1	-	CASSAPGPNTEAFF	TGTGCCAGCAGTGCCCCGGGACCGAACACTGAAGCTTTCTTT
TRBV12-2	-	TRBJ2-1	-	CASRPSGGDYNEQFF	TGTGCAAGTCGCCCCTCCGGCGGGGATTACAATGAGCAGTTCTTC
TRBV5-1	-	TRBJ2-1	TRBD2	CASSSGGLNNEQFF	TGCGCCAGCAGCTCGGGAGGACTCAACAATGAGCAGTTCTTC
TRBV29-1	-	TRBJ1-5	-	CSATVGSNQPQHF	TGCAGCGCTACCGTGGGGAGCAATCAGCCCCAGCATTTT
TRBV7-8	-	TRBJ2-7	TRBD2	CASSYGGLAATYEQYF	TGTGCCAGCAGCTATGGGGGACTAGCGGCTACCTACGAGCAGTACTTC
TRBV19	-	TRBJ2-7	-	CASSRVSYEQYF	TGTGCCAGTAGCAGGGTTTCCTACGAGCAGTACTTC
TRBV6-6	many	TRBJ2-3	-	CASSSIIAGDTQYF	TGTGCCAGCAGTTCCATAATCGCAGGGGATACGCAGTATTTT
TRBV5-1	-	TRBJ1-1	TRBD1	CASSLARGQAEAFF	TGCGCCAGCAGCTTGGCCAGGGGGCAGGCTGAAGCTTTCTTT
TRBV11-1	-	TRBJ1-2	TRBD1	CASSLVGTGEGYTF	TGTGCCAGCAGCTTAGTAGGGACAGGAGAGGGCTACACCTTC
TRBV10-3	-	TRBJ1-1	TRBD1	CAISDRGTTEAFF	TGTGCCATCAGCGACAGGGGGACCACTGAAGCTTTCTTT
TRBV10-3	few	TRBJ2-7	-	CAISETQGTYEQYF	TGTGCCATCAGTGAAACACAGGGAACCTACGAGCAGTACTTC
TRBV28	few	TRBJ2-7	-	CASRAGPNLYEQYF	TGTGCCAGCAGGGCAGGACCTAACCTCTACGAGCAGTACTTC
TRBV10-1	-	TRBJ2-7	TRBD2	CASSPALAGGLHEQYF	TGCGCCAGCAGCCCAGCCTTAGCGGGAGGGCTCCACGAGCAGTACTTC
TRBV28	-	TRBJ1-2	-	CAVSRGSYTF	TGTGCCGTGTCTCGGGGAAGCTACACCTTC
TRBV7-8	-	TRBJ2-1	TRBD2	CASSLGGLAGWANEQFF	TGTGCCAGCAGCTTAGGGGGACTAGCGGGATGGGCCAATGAGCAGTTCTTC
TRBV19	once	TRBJ2-7	-	CASSGGPSSYEQYF	TGTGCCAGTAGTGGGGGGCCGAGCTCCTACGAGCAGTACTTC
TRBV6-4	-	TRBJ2-1	-	CASSVGAGVDEQFF	TGTGCCAGCAGTGTTGGGGCAGGGGTCGATGAGCAGTTCTTC
TRBV19	-	TRBJ1-2	-	CASGFTYGYTF	TGTGCCAGTGGTTTTACATATGGCTACACCTTC
TRBV10-2	-	TRBJ1-5	-	CATGEGRGAGSNQPQHF	TGCGCCACTGGGGAGGGCAGGGGCGCGGGAAGCAATCAGCCCCAGCATTTT
TRBV18	once	TRBJ2-7	TRBD1	CASSRHEQGVSGEQYF	TGTGCCAGCTCACGACACGAACAGGGGGTATCAGGGGAGCAGTACTTC
TRBV19	few	TRBJ2-3	TRBD2	CASSKEPGLPSTDTQYF	TGTGCCAGTAGTAAGGAACCGGGACTACCAAGCACAGATACGCAGTATTTT
TRBV2	-	TRBJ2-5	-	CASSAAGGGQETQYF	TGTGCCAGCAGCGCAGCCGGGGGTGGGCAAGAGACCCAGTACTTC
TRBV10-3	few	TRBJ2-3	TRBD1	CASERDRVGTDTQYF	TGTGCCAGCGAAAGGGACAGGGTTGGCACAGATACGCAGTATTTT
TRBV5-8	-	TRBJ2-3	TRBD2	CASSHLGTSTYTDTQYF	TGTGCCAGCAGCCACCTTGGGACTAGCACTTACACAGATACGCAGTATTTT
TRBV7-9	-	TRBJ2-1	TRBD2	CASSWTSGYNEQFF	TGTGCCAGCAGCTGGACTAGCGGATACAATGAGCAGTTCTTC
TRBV5-5	-	TRBJ1-3	-	CASSAVDSGNTIYF	TGTGCCAGCAGCGCCGTCGACTCTGGAAACACCATATATTTT
TRBV6-1	-	TRBJ2-7	-	CASSGTAYEQYF	TGTGCCAGCAGTGGGACAGCCTACGAGCAGTACTTC
TRBV19	few	TRBJ2-7	-	CASSIESSYEQYF	TGTGCCAGTAGTATCGAGAGCTCCTACGAGCAGTACTTC
TRBV4-1	few	TRBJ1-1	-	CASSQVSTTATEAFF	TGCGCCAGCAGCCAAGTATCGACCACGGCCACTGAAGCTTTCTTT
TRBV28	-	TRBJ1-1	-	CASSFKGVVTEAFF	TGTGCCAGCAGTTTTAAGGGAGTCGTCACTGAAGCTTTCTTT
TRBV18	-	TRBJ2-7	TRBD1	CASSQDRGLHSYEQYF	TGTGCCAGCTCGCAAGACAGGGGGCTACACAGCTACGAGCAGTACTTC
TRBV7-2	-	TRBJ2-7	TRBD1	CASSDHRGEQYF	TGTGCCAGCAGCGACCACAGGGGCGAGCAGTACTTC
TRBV29-1	-	TRBJ2-5	-	CSTEGRGETQYF	TGCAGCACCGAGGGCAGGGGAGAGACCCAGTACTTC
TRBV4-3	-	TRBJ2-7	-	CASSREEGFEQYF	TGCGCCAGCAGCAGGGAGGAGGGGTTCGAGCAGTACTTC
TRBV28	-	TRBJ2-4	TRBD1	CASSPGQDLIAKNIQYF	TGTGCCAGCAGCCCCGGACAGGACCTTATAGCCAAAAACATTCAGTACTTC
TRBV7-2	-	TRBJ1-2	-	CASSPPGRVSKGYTF	TGTGCCAGCAGCCCTCCGGGGAGGGTCTCTAAAGGCTACACCTTC
TRBV6-1	-	TRBJ2-7	-	CASSNPAGGLYEQYF	TGTGCCAGCAGTAACCCCGCCGGGGGGCTCTACGAGCAGTACTTC
TRBV5-5	-	TRBJ2-3	TRBD1	CASSSLGQLYTDTQYF	TGTGCCAGCAGCAGCCTGGGACAGCTTTACACAGATACGCAGTATTTT
TRBV5-1	-	TRBJ2-6	TRBD2	CASSHRTSGRPGANVLTF	TGCGCCAGCAGCCATAGGACTAGCGGGAGACCTGGGGCCAACGTCCTGACTTTC
TRBV14	once	TRBJ1-5	-	CASSQGGGKNQPQHF	TGTGCCAGCAGCCAAGGAGGGGGGAAAAATCAGCCCCAGCATTTT
TRBV9	-	TRBJ2-2	-	CASSVTGRRNTGELFF	TGTGCCAGCAGCGTAACCGGTCGGCGGAACACCGGGGAGCTGTTTTTT
TRBV7-2	-	TRBJ1-2	-	CASSSPGTQTYGYTF	TGTGCCAGCAGCTCACCCGGGACTCAGACCTATGGCTACACCTTC
TRBV15	few	TRBJ2-1	-	CATSPEGGSSYNEQFF	TGTGCCACCAGCCCCGAAGGGGGGAGCTCCTACAATGAGCAGTTCTTC
TRBV1	-	TRBJ2-5	-	CTSSQDWASGTQETQYF	-
TRBV28	few	TRBJ2-1	TRBD1	CASSPSGTGGNEQFF	TGTGCCAGCAGCCCAAGCGGGACAGGGGGCAATGAGCAGTTCTTC
TRBV5-5	-	TRBJ1-5	-	CASSLAWVQQPQHF	TGTGCCAGCAGCTTGGCGTGGGTACAACAGCCCCAGCATTTT
TRBV19	once	TRBJ2-1	-	CASSMVHNEQFF	TGTGCCAGTAGTATGGTCCACAATGAGCAGTTCTTC
TRBV6-1	few	TRBJ2-1	-	CASSVGAQSYNEQFF	TGTGCCAGCAGTGTAGGGGCCCAATCCTACAATGAGCAGTTCTTC